This passage covers 7 T cell receptor beta chains from one sample sequenced in a study of T cell repertoires in cytomegalovirus infection. MiXCR was run by TCRdb on the reads, yielding one entry per CDR3 protein. This sample has some 590,000 distinct CDR3 sequences, with 40% found just once. Which antigens these TCRs recognize remains unknown. The sequenced sample was cultured PBMCs, obtained from culture after CMV antigen stimulation. The source of these receptors is a human donor in good health (CMV status not recorded). Some clones in this sample may be carry-over from other donors' samples.

The sample holds many counts of this clonotype. The chain joins TRBV7-9 to TRBJ2-1; 7 bases line up with TRBD1. V gave up 4 bases and J gave up 11 bases; unmatched junction bases: 5. The CDR3 consists of 12 residues. In germline, CDR1 is SEHNR, CDR2 FQNEAQ (reference sequence). The CDR3 DNA reads as TGTGCCAGCAGCTGGGACAGAAATAAGCAGTTCTTC. Its translation is CASSWDRNKQFF.

J is TRBJ2-3 and V is TRBV2, with 10 bases that match TRBD2. Trimming at V came to 4 bases and at J to 6 bases, leaving 7 bases not matched to a gene. CDR1 is SNHLY, CDR2 FYNNEI, per germline. The CDR3 consists of 15 residues. This chain's CDR3 is CASSGLAGALDTQYF. The CDR3 DNA reads as TGTGCCAGCAGTGGCCTAGCGGGGGCTCTCGATACGCAGTATTTT.

The chain is built from TRBV15 and TRBJ2-1, with 9 bases matching TRBD1. Trimming at V came to 5 bases and at J to 6 bases, leaving 8 bases not matched to a gene. The V gene's germline CDR1 is LNHNV and CDR2 YYDKDF (reference sequence). The CDR3 runs to 15 residues. The CDR3, as DNA: TGTGCCACCAGCGCGGGGACAGGGTCTGCCAATGAGCAGTTCTTC. Translated: CATSAGTGSANEQFF.

A few counts support this clonotype. Written as DNA, the CDR3 is TGTGCCAGCAGCCGAAAGACTAGCGTAGCCCACAATGAGCAGTTCTTC. Amino acids: CASSRKTSVAHNEQFF. The rearrangement uses TRBV7-2 and TRBJ2-1; 8 nucleotides match TRBD2. The CDR3 totals 16 residues. CDR1 is SGHTA and CDR2 is FQGNSA in the germline V gene. Trimming took 5 bases from V and 5 from J; bases not matched to a gene: 11.

V and J are TRBV12-3 or TRBV12-4 and TRBJ1-2; 8 bases agree with TRBD1. CDR3 length equals 14 residues. The ends lost 5 bases at V and 4 bases at J; junction bases unmatched: 6. CDR3 sequence reads: CASSRATGGYGYTF. For the CDR3, the DNA is TGTGCCAGCAGTCGAGCAACAGGGGGCTATGGCTACACCTTC.

Only a few counts were recorded for this clonotype. V and J are TRBV7-8 and TRBJ2-7; D may be TRBD1 (5 bases). This CDR3 has 14 amino acids. The ends were cut back, 0 bases at V and 5 bases at J, with 11 bases in the middle. Germline CDR1 SGHVS, CDR2 FQNEAQ. The CDR3 protein is CASSLAQGIDEQYF. In DNA form, the CDR3 reads TGTGCCAGCAGCTTAGCTCAGGGTATCGACGAGCAGTACTTC.

This clonotype was detected only a few times. This chain uses TRBV5-4 with TRBJ2-5; 7 bases map to TRBD2. CDR1 and CDR2 from the germline V gene are SGHNT and YYREEE (reference sequence). The CDR3 loop spans 15 amino acids. The V gene end was trimmed by 1 base and the J gene end by 3 bases; junction bases not matched to a gene: 6. In nucleotides, the CDR3 is TGTGCCAGCAGCTTGTTCCAGGGAGGGGAAGAGACCCAGTACTTC. Amino acid sequence: CASSLFQGGEETQYF. The whole variable domain, filled in from reference TRBV5-4 and TRBJ2-5, reads ETGVTQSPTHLIKTRGQQVTLRCSSQSGHNTVSWYQQALGQGPQFIFQYYREEENGRGNFPPRFSGLQFPNYSSELNVNALELDDSALYLCASSLFQGGEETQYFGPGTRLLVL.